The sequence of this T cell receptor beta chain was determined in a study of early stage breast cancer tumors. Only in-frame clones appear in the TCRdb table, and some are missing; sequencing was by immunoSEQ multiplex PCR. The sample shows roughly 49,000 clones, around 80% of them seen only once. This TCR came from a person aged 35-49 years with breast cancer. Sequenced sample: blood.

The CDR3 bases are TGTGCCAGCACCCCCGGCCACGGGGGAGCCGCTTTCTTT. Translating it yields CASTPGHGGAAFF. V gene TRBV6-6 combines with J gene TRBJ1-1; weak D call: TRBD1 (5 bases). V lost 7 bases to trimming and J lost 11 bases, with 20 bases between them. CDR1 is MNHNY and CDR2 is SVGAGI in the germline V gene (reference sequence). The length of the CDR3 is 13 residues.